The 21 T cell receptor beta chains given below trace back to one sample, sequenced in a study of neoadjuvant anti-PD-1 for oral cavity cancer. Sequencing used immunoSEQ multiplex PCR; TCRdb keeps in-frame clones, though not all of them. The sample lists approximately 15,000 clones, approximately 73% seen once, with around 2.2% in the top ten. The sample's time point: after neoadjuvant nivolumab, at surgical resection. Sequenced here: PBMCs, sampled after nivolumab (anti-PD-1) treatment. These receptor sequences come from a person between 40 and 85 years old with oral cavity squamous cell carcinoma.

V gene TRBV7-2 combines with J gene TRBJ1-2; weak D call: TRBD1 (6 bases). Looked up from germline, CDR1 is SGHTA and CDR2 is FQGNSA. This CDR3 is 14 amino acids long. Deletions cut 6 bases from V and 5 bases from J, with 16 bases between. The CDR3 region is CASSRQEGVYGYTF. CDR3 bases: TGTGCCAGCAGTCGACAGGAGGGGGTATATGGCTACACCTTC.

This sequence joins TRBV9 and TRBJ2-5; TRBD2 matches at 9 bases. Germline V gene sequence: CDR1 SGDLS, CDR2 YYNGEE. Trimming took 3 bases from V and 5 from J; bases not matched to a gene: 8. This CDR3 spans 15 amino acids. CDR3 bases: TGTGCCAGCAGCGGGGGGTTGACTAGCGGTGAGACCCAGTACTTC. Amino acids: CASSGGLTSGETQYF.

The chain employs TRBV19 and TRBJ1-5; no reliable D call. The V end lost 9 bases, the J end lost 0 bases, and 9 bases lay between the germline ends. Germline lookup yields CDR1 LNHDA and CDR2 SQIVND (reference sequence). CDR3 size: 13 residues. CDR3 sequence (DNA): TGTGCCAGCCGACAAGTTAGCAATCAGCCCCAGCATTTT. Its protein product is CASRQVSNQPQHF.

The V call is TRBV5-1, the J call TRBJ2-1; 13 nucleotides align to TRBD2. The CDR3 contains 15 residues. Germline V gene sequence: CDR1 SGHRS, CDR2 YFSETQ. J gave up 9 bases and V 4 bases, and 7 bases lay outside the gene matches. The DNA of the CDR3 is TGCGCCAGCAGCGCCGGACTAGCGGGAGTAGGTGAGCAGTTCTTC. It encodes CASSAGLAGVGEQFF.

The chain links TRBV2 to TRBJ2-3; TRBD1 might be the D (6 bases). Germline CDR1 SNHLY, CDR2 FYNNEI. The CDR3 contains 15 residues. Trimming left V 5 bases short and J 1 base short, with 13 bases between. CDR3 sequence: CASSLNRAGTDTQYF. CDR3 coding DNA: TGTGCCAGCAGTCTGAACAGGGCTGGCACAGATACGCAGTATTTT.

The chain links TRBV6-5 to TRBJ1-1, with D unresolved. V lost 10 bases and J 1 base, leaving 13 bases between the germline ends. CDR1 is MNHEY, CDR2 SVGAGI, per germline. The CDR3 is made up of 13 amino acids. The CDR3 bases are TGTGCCACCTTGCGGCCGGGGAACACTGAAGCTTTCTTT. Translating gives CATLRPGNTEAFF.

The gene calls are TRBV6-6 and TRBJ1-2; the D gene is possibly TRBD1 (5 bases). This CDR3 contains 13 residues. Germline lookup yields CDR1 MNHNY and CDR2 SVGAGI (reference sequence). Trimming shortened V by 7 bases and J by 5 bases, and 14 bases separated the two germline ends. Here the CDR3 reads CASKAGGVYGYTF. The CDR3 bases are TGTGCCAGCAAGGCGGGGGGGGTGTATGGCTACACCTTC.

This clone was counted between two and nine times. The chain employs TRBV19 and TRBJ1-4; D not resolved. The CDR3 spans 13 residues. Trimming removed 7 bases from V and 15 bases from J, with 21 bases in between. Germline V gene lookup returns CDR1 LNHDA and CDR2 SQIVND (reference sequence). CDR3 DNA sequence: TGTGCCAGTATGAAGCCAGGTGCCGAGTGGTTGTTTTTT. Encoded protein: CASMKPGAEWLFF. The variable domain in full, completed from reference TRBV19 and TRBJ1-4, reads DGGITQSPKYLFRKEGQNVTLSCEQNLNHDAMYWYRQDPGQGLRLIYYSQIVNDFQKGDIAEGYSVSREKKESFPLTVTSAQKNPTAFYLCASMKPGAEWLFFGSGTQLSVL.

The J gene is TRBJ2-5, the V gene TRBV15, with D uncertain. The CDR3 runs to 15 residues. Germline V gene data show CDR1 as LNHNV and CDR2 as YYDKDF (reference sequence). The germline V and J ends were trimmed by 1 base and 5 bases, with 14 bases remaining between them. The CDR3 reads CATSRVTAPKETQYF. As DNA, the CDR3 is TGTGCCACCAGCAGAGTGACGGCCCCTAAGGAGACCCAGTACTTC.

Points on this clone: Relative to the germline gene, one junction end is altered; a read error may explain this. The chain has TRBV30 and TRBJ2-7; D ambiguous. Germline values: CDR1 GTSNPN, CDR2 SVGIG (reference sequence). The CDR3 extends over 11 amino acids. CDR3 sequence: CAWKLLGIFHF. The CDR3, as DNA: TGTGCCTGGAAACTATTGGGGATCTTTCACTTC. Drawing the rest from reference TRBV30 and TRBJ2-7, the complete variable domain is SQTIHQWPATLVQPVGSPLSLECTVEGTSNPNLYWYRQAAGRGLQLLFYSVGIGQISSEVPQNLSASRPQDRQFILSSKKLLLSDSGFYLCAWKLLGIFHFGPGTRLTVT.

The V gene is TRBV25-1, the J gene TRBJ1-2, with D possibly being TRBD1 (5 bases). The germline CDR1 and CDR2 sequences are MGHDK and SYGVNS. Trimming pared 0 bases from V and 8 bases from J, leaving 16 bases between. The CDR3 has 15 amino acids. CDR3 region: CASSEYSGWLGGYTF. In nucleotides, the CDR3 is TGTGCCAGCAGTGAATACTCAGGGTGGCTGGGAGGCTACACCTTC.

This clone has just one count. The chain links TRBV7-8 to TRBJ1-2; 8 bases are a match to TRBD1. This CDR3 contains 15 residues. Germline V gene lookup returns CDR1 SGHVS and CDR2 FQNEAQ. Germline trimming cut 6 bases from V and 4 bases from J; bases unmatched to any gene: 10. CDR3 in amino acids: CASSQTSGGFYGYTF. The CDR3 DNA follows: TGTGCCAGCAGTCAAACCTCAGGGGGCTTCTATGGCTACACCTTC.

The V gene is TRBV7-9, the J gene TRBJ1-4; maybe TRBD1 (5 bases). V lost 5 bases and J 2 bases, leaving 9 bases between the germline ends. The CDR3 covers 14 residues. Germline CDR1 is SEHNR and CDR2 is FQNEAQ (reference sequence). The chain's CDR3 is CASSPGNTNEKLFF. The CDR3 region has the DNA TGTGCCAGCAGCCCAGGGAACACTAATGAAAAACTGTTTTTT.

The chain links TRBV10-2 to TRBJ2-2; D might be TRBD1 (6 bases). Deletions cut 7 bases from V and 2 bases from J, with 11 bases between. The V gene's germline CDR1 is WSHSY and CDR2 SAAADI. The CDR3 is made up of 14 amino acids. CDR3 amino acids: CASKRDTNTGELFF. The CDR3 DNA follows: TGCGCCAGCAAGAGGGACACCAACACCGGGGAGCTGTTTTTT.

The sample holds a few counts of this clone. The chain has TRBV2 and TRBJ1-2, with D maybe TRBD1 (5 bases). Germline V gene sequence: CDR1 SNHLY, CDR2 FYNNEI. The CDR3 covers 12 residues. V was pared by 8 bases and J by 4 bases, with 11 bases between. The CDR3 is CASLGVGYGYTF. The DNA of the CDR3 is TGTGCCAGCCTGGGGGTTGGCTATGGCTACACCTTC.

This chain joins TRBV10-1 and TRBJ2-1, with 7 nucleotides matching TRBD2. V lost 0 bases to trimming and J lost 9 bases; unmatched junction nucleotides: 8. The V gene's germline CDR1 is WNHNN and CDR2 SYGVQD (reference sequence). The CDR3 length is 15 residues. The CDR3 here is CASSESIGRAAEQFF. Here the CDR3 DNA reads TGCGCCAGCAGTGAGTCGATTGGGAGGGCCGCTGAGCAGTTCTTC.

This sequence joins TRBV27 and TRBJ1-4, with D possibly being TRBD1 (6 bases). Germline V gene data show CDR1 as MNHEY and CDR2 as SMNVEV (reference sequence). The CDR3 runs to 14 residues. V dropped 3 bases and J dropped 10 bases, with 15 bases sitting between them. In DNA form, the CDR3 reads TGTGCCAGCAGTTTTGTGGGAGGGGACACAAAACTGTTTTTT. It codes for CASSFVGGDTKLFF.

The chain employs TRBV28 and TRBJ2-1, with 10 bases identical to TRBD1. With V trimmed by 4 bases and J by 9 bases, 9 bases remained unmatched. The CDR3 loop spans 15 amino acids. From germline, CDR1 is MDHEN and CDR2 SYDVKM. This CDR3 reads CASSSLRRTGGEQFF. The CDR3 DNA reads TGTGCCAGCAGTTCCCTCCGAAGGACAGGGGGTGAGCAGTTCTTC. Complete variable domain (other parts from reference TRBV28 and TRBJ2-1): DVKVTQSSRYLVKRTGEKVFLECVQDMDHENMFWYRQDPGLGLRLIYFSYDVKMKEKGDIPEGYSVSREKKERFSLILESASTNQTSMYLCASSSLRRTGGEQFFGPGTRLTVL.

This clone has only a few counts. The chain joins TRBV11-2 to TRBJ1-2; D gene uncertain. The V end was cut by 5 bases, the J end by 0 bases, with 10 bases between. There are 14 residues in the CDR3. The germline V gene has CDR1 SGHAT and CDR2 FQNNGV. The DNA for the CDR3 is TGTGCCAGCAGCGCCCGTAGGACTAACTATGGCTACACCTTC. Protein: CASSARRTNYGYTF. Together with reference TRBV11-2 and TRBJ1-2, the CDR3 gives the full variable domain: EAGVAQSPRYKIIEKRQSVAFWCNPISGHATLYWYQQILGQGPKLLIQFQNNGVVDDSQLPKDRFSAERLKGVDSTLKIQPAKLEDSAVYLCASSARRTNYGYTFGSGTRLTVV.

V usage is TRBV7-8 and J usage is TRBJ2-3; 12 nucleotides agree with TRBD2. Germline CDR1 SGHVS, CDR2 FQNEAQ. The trim removed 5 bases at V and 4 bases at J, leaving 10 bases unmatched. This CDR3 has 17 amino acids. The CDR3 spells CASSPRRLAGAADTQYF. The CDR3 DNA reads as TGTGCCAGCAGCCCAAGGAGACTAGCGGGAGCAGCAGATACGCAGTATTTT.

This chain connects TRBV7-9 to TRBJ1-1; D gene ambiguous. Germline CDR1 reads SEHNR; CDR2 reads FQNEAQ (reference sequence). V lost 4 bases, J lost 7 bases, and 10 bases lay in between. This CDR3 has 12 amino acids. In DNA, the CDR3 is TGTGCCAGCAGCTCCGGAGTGATTGAAGCTTTCTTT. This sequence encodes CASSSGVIEAFF.